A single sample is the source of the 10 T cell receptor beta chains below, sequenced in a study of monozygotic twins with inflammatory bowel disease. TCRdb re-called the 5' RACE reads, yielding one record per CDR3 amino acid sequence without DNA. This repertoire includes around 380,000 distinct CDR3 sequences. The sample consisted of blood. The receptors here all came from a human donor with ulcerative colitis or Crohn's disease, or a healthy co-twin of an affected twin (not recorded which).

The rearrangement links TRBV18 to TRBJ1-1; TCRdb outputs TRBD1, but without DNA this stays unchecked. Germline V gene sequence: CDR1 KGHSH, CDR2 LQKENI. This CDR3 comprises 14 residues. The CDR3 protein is CASSPLTGSTEAFF. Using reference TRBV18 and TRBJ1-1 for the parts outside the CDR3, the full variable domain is NAGVMQNPRHLVRRRGQEARLRCSPMKGHSHVYWYRQLPEEGLKFMVYLQKENIIDESGMPKERFSAEFPKEGPSILRIQQVVRGDSAAYFCASSPLTGSTEAFFGQGTRLTVV.

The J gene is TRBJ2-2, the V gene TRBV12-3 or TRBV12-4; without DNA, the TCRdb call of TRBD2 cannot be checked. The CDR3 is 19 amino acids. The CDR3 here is CASSSTPDLADANTGELFF.

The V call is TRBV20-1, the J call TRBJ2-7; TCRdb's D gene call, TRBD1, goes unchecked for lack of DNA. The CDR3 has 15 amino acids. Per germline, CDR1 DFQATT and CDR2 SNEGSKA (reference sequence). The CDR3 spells CSARDPSQSSYEQYF.

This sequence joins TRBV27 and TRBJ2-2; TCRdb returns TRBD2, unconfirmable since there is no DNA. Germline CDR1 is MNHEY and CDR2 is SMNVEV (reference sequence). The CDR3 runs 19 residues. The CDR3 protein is CASSPPGGGTSENTGELFF.

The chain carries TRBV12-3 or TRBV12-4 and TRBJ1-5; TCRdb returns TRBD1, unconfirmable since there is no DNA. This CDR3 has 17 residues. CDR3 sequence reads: CASLGRGGPVGNQPQHF.

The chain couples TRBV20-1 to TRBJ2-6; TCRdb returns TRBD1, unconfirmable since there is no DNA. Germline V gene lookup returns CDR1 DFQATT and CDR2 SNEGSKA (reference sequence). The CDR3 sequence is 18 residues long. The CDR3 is CSARGDRGGYSGANVLTF.

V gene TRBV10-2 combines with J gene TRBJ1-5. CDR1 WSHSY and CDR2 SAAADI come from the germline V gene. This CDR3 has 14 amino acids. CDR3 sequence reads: CASSQSESNQPQHF.

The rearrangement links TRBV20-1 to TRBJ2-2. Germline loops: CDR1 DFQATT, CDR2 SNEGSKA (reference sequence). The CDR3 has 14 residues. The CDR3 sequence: CSARATANTGELFF.

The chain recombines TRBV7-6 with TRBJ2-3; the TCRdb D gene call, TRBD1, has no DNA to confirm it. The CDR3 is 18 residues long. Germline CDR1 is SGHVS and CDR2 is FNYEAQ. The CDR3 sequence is CASSLGWDRLGGPDTQYF.

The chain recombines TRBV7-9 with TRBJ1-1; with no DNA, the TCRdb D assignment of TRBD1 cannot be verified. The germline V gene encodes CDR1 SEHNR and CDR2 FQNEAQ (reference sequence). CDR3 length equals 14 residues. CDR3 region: CASSLDRVSTEAFF.